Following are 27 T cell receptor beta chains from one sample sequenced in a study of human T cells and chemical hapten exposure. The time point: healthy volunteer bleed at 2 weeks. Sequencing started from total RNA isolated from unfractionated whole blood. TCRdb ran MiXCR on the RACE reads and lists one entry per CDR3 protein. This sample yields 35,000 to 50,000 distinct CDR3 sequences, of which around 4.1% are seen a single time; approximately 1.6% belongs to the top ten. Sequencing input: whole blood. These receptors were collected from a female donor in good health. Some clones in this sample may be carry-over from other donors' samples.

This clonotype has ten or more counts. The CDR3 loop reads CASSYTGVYGYTF. The CDR3 nucleotides are TGCGCCAGCAGCTATACAGGAGTCTATGGCTACACCTTC. This sequence joins TRBV5-1 and TRBJ1-2; D is perhaps TRBD1 (5 bases). Germline loops: CDR1 SGHRS, CDR2 YFSETQ. The CDR3 has 13 amino acids. Trimming took 3 bases from V and 4 from J, leaving 10 bases between them.

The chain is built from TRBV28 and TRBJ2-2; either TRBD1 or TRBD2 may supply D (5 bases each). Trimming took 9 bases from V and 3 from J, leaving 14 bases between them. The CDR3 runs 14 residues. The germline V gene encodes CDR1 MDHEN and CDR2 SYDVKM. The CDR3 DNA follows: TGTGCCAGTTCCGGGACGGTCGACACCGGGGAGCTGTTTTTT. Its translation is CASSGTVDTGELFF.

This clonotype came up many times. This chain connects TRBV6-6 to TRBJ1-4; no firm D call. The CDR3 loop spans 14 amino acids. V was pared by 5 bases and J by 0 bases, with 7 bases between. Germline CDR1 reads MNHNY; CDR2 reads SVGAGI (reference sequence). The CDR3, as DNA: TGTGCCAGCAGTCGTCCGGCAACTAATGAAAAACTGTTTTTT. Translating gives CASSRPATNEKLFF.

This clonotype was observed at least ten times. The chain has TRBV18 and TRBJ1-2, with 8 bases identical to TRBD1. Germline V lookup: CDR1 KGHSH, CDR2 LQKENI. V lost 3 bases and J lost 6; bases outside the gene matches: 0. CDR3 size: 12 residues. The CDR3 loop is CASSPTGDGYTF. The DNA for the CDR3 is TGTGCCAGCTCACCGACAGGGGATGGCTACACCTTC.

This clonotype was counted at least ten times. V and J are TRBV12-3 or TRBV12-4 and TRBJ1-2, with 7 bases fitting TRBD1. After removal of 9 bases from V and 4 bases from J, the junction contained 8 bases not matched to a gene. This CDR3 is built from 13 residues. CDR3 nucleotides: TGTGCCAGTCCTCAACAGGGGAGCTATGGCTACACCTTC. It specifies CASPQQGSYGYTF.

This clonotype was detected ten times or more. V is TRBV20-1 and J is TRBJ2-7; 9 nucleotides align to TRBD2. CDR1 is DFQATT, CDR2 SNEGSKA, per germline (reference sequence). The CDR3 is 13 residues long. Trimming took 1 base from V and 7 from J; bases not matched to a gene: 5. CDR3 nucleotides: TGCAGTGCTAGAGTTAGCGGGGGTGATGAGCAGTACTTC. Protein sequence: CSARVSGGDEQYF.

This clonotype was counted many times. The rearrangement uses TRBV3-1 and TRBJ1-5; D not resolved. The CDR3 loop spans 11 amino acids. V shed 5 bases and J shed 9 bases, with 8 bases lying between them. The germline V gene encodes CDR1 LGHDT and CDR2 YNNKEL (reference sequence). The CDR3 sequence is CASSDPAPQHF. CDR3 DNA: TGTGCCAGCAGCGACCCGGCGCCCCAGCATTTT.

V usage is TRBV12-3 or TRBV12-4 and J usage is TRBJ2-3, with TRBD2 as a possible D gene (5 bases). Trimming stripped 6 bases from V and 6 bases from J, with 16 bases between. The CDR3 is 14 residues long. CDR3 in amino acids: CASSYAAGPDTQYF. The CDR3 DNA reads TGTGCCAGCAGCTACGCGGCGGGCCCGGATACGCAGTATTTT.

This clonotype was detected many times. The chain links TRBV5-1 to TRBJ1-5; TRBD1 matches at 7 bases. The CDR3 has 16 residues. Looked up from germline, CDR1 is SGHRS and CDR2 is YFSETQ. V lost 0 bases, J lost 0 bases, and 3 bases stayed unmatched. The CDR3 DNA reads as TGCGCCAGCAGCTTGGTCGGACAGGATAGCAATCAGCCCCAGCATTTT. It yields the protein CASSLVGQDSNQPQHF.

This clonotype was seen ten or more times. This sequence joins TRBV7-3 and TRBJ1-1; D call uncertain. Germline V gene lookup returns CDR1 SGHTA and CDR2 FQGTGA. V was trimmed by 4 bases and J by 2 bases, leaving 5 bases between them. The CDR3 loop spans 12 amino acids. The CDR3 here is CASSSANTEAFF. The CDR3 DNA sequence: TGTGCCAGCAGCTCGGCAAACACTGAAGCTTTCTTT.

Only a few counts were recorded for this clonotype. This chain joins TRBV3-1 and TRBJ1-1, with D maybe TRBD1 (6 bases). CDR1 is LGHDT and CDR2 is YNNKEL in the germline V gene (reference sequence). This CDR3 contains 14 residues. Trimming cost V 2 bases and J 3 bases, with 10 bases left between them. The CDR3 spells CASSQRGADTEAFF. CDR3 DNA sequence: TGTGCCAGCAGCCAACGGGGGGCGGACACTGAAGCTTTCTTT.

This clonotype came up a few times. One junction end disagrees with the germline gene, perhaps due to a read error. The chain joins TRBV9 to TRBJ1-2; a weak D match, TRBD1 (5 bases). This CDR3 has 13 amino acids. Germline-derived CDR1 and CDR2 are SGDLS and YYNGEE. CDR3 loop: CASSRTLNYGDTF. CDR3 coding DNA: TGTGCCAGCAGCAGGACACTTAACTATGGCGACACCTTC.

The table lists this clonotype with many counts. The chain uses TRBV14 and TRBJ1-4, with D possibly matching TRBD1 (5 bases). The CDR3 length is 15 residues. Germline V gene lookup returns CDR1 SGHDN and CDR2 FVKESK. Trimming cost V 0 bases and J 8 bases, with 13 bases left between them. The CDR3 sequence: CASSQDWGRHEKLFF. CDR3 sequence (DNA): TGTGCCAGCAGCCAAGATTGGGGCAGGCACGAAAAACTGTTTTTT.

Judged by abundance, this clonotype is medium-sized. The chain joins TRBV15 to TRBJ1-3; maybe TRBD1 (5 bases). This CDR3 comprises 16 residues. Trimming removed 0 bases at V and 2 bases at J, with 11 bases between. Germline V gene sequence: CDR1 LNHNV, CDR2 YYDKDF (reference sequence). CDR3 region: CATSRDLDRAGNTIYF. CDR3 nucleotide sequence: TGTGCCACCAGCAGAGATCTTGACAGAGCTGGAAACACCATATATTTT.

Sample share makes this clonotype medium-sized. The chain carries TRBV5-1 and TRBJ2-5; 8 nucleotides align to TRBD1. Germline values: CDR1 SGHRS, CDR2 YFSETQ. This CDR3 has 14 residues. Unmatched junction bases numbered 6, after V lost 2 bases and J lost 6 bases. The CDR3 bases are TGCGCCAGCAGCTTCGGGACAGGCGTACAGACCCAGTACTTC. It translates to CASSFGTGVQTQYF. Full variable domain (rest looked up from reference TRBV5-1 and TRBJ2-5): KAGVTQTPRYLIKTRGQQVTLSCSPISGHRSVSWYQQTPGQGLQFLFEYFSETQRNKGNFPGRFSGRQFSNSRSEMNVSTLELGDSALYLCASSFGTGVQTQYFGPGTRLLVL.

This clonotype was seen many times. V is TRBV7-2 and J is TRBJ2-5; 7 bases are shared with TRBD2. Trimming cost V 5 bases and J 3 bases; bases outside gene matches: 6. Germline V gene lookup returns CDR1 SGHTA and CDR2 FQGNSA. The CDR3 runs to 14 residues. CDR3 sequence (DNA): TGTGCCAGCAGCCCCCGGAGCGGGGAAGAGACCCAGTACTTC. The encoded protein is CASSPRSGEETQYF.

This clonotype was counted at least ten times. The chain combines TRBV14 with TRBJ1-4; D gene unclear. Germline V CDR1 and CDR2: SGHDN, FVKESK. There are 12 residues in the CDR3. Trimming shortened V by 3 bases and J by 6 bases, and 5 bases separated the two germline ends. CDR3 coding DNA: TGTGCCAGCAGCCAGCAAGATGAAAAACTGTTTTTT. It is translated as CASSQQDEKLFF. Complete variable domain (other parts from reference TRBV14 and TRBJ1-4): EAGVTQFPSHSVIEKGQTVTLRCDPISGHDNLYWYRRVMGKEIKFLLHFVKESKQDESGMPNNRFLAERTGGTYSTLKVQPAELEDSGVYFCASSQQDEKLFFGSGTQLSVL.

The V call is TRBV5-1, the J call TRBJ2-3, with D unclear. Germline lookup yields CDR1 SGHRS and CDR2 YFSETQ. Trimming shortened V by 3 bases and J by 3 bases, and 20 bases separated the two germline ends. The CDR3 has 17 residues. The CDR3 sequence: CASSSYHPYYGTDTQYF. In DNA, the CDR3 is TGCGCCAGCAGCTCTTACCACCCCTATTATGGGACAGATACGCAGTATTTT.

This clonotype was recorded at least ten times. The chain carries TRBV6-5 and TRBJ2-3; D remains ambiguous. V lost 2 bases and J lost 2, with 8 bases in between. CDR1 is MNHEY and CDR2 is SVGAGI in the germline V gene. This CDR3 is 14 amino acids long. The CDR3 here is CASSYTIDTDTQYF. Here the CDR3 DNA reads TGTGCCAGCAGTTACACTATAGACACAGATACGCAGTATTTT.

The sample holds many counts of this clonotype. CDR3 coding DNA: TGTGCCAGCAGTTTAGCGGAGGGGTGGACCACTGAAGCTTTCTTT. It codes for CASSLAEGWTTEAFF. This chain connects TRBV12-3 or TRBV12-4 to TRBJ1-1; maybe TRBD1 (5 bases). The CDR3 contains 15 residues. The V and J ends lost 0 bases and 4 bases respectively, with 12 bases between them.

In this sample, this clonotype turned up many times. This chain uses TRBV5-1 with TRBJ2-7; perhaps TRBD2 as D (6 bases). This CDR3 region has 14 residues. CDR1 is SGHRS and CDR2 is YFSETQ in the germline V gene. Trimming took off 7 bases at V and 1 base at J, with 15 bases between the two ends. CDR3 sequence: CASSYQAGSYEQYF. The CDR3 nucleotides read TGCGCCAGCTCCTATCAGGCGGGGTCCTACGAGCAGTACTTC.

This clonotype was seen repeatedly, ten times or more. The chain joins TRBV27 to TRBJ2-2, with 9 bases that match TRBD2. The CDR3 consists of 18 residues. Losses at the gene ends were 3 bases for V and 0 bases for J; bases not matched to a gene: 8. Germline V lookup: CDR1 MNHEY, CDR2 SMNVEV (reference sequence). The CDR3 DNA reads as TGTGCCAGCAGTTTGAGGCGGGGGGGCCCCGCGAACACCGGGGAGCTGTTTTTT. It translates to CASSLRRGGPANTGELFF.

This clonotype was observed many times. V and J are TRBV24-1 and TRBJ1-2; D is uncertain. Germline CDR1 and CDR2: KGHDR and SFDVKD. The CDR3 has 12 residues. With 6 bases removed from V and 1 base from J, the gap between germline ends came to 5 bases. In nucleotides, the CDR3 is TGTGCCACCAGTCCGGATAACTATGGCTACACCTTC. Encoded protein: CATSPDNYGYTF.

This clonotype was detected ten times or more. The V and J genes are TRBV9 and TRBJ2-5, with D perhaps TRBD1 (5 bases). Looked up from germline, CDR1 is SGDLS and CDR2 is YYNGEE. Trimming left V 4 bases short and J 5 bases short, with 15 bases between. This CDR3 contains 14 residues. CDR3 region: CASSPRVAGETQYF. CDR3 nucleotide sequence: TGTGCCAGCAGCCCACGGGTGGCAGGGGAGACCCAGTACTTC.

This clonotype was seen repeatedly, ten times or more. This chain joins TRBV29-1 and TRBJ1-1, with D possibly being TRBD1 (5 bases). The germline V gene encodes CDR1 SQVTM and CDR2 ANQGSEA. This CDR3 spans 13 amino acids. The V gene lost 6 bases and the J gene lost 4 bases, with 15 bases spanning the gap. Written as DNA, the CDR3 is TGCAGCGTGGGGGGTCCTGAAGGCACTGAAGCTTTCTTT. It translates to CSVGGPEGTEAFF.

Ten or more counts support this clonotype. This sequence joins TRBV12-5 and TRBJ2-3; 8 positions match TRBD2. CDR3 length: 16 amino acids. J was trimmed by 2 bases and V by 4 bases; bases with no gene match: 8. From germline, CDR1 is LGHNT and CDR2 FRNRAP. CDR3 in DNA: TGTGCTAGTGGTTGGCAAGGGACTAGGTACACAGATACGCAGTATTTT. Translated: CASGWQGTRYTDTQYF. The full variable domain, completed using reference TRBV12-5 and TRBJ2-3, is DARVTQTPRHKVTEMGQEVTMRCQPILGHNTVFWYRQTMMQGLELLAYFRNRAPLDDSGMPKDRFSAEMPDATLATLKIQPSEPRDSAVYFCASGWQGTRYTDTQYFGPGTRLTVL.

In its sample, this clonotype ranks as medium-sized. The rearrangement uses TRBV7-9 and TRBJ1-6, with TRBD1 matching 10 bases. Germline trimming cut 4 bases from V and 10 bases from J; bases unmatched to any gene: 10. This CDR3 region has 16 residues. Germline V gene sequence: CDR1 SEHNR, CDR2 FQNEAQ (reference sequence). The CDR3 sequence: CASSSTGTGDGSPLHF. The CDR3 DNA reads TGTGCCAGCAGCTCCACCGGGACAGGGGATGGGTCACCCCTCCACTTT.